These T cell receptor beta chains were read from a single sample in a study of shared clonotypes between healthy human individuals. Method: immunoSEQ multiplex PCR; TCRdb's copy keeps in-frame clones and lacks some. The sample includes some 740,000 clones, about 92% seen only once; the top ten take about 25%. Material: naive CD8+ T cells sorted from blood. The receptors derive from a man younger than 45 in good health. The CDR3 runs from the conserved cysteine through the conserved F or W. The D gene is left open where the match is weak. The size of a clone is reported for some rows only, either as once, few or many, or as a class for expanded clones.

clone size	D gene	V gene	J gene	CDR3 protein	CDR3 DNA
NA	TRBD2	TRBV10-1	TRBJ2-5	CGSWTSGREETQYF	TGCGGGTCCTGGACTAGCGGGAGGGAAGAGACCCAGTACTTC
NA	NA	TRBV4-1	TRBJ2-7	CASSHAGASYEQYF	TGCGCCAGCAGCCACGCCGGGGCCTCCTACGAGCAGTACTTC
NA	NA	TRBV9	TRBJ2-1	CASSGGVFGSSYNEQFF	TGTGCCAGCAGCGGGGGAGTCTTCGGAAGCTCCTACAATGAGCAGTTCTTC
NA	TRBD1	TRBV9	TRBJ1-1	CASSVNRDRGDGGEAFF	TGTGCCAGCAGCGTAAACCGGGACAGGGGTGATGGTGGTGAAGCTTTCTTT
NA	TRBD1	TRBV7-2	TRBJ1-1	CASGYRGRRTEAFF	TGTGCCAGCGGATACAGGGGGCGCCGGACTGAAGCTTTCTTT
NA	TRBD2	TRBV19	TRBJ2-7	CASITGLAGEGYEQYF	TGTGCCAGTATTACGGGACTAGCGGGAGAGGGCTACGAGCAGTACTTC
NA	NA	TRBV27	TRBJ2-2	CASSIGQTTGELFF	TGTGCCAGCAGTATCGGACAGACCACCGGGGAGCTGTTTTTT
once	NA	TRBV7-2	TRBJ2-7	CASSADSLADEQYF	TGTGCCAGCAGCGCGGACAGCCTAGCAGACGAGCAGTACTTC
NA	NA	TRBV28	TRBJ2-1	CASSPATRGWEQFF	TGTGCCAGCAGCCCCGCGACTAGGGGTTGGGAGCAGTTCTTC
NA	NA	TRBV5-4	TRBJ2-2	CASSVGESGELFF	TGTGCCAGCAGCGTAGGGGAAAGCGGGGAGCTGTTTTTT
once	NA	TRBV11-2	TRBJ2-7	CASSLQPIYEQYF	TGTGCCAGCAGTTTACAGCCGATTTACGAGCAGTACTTC
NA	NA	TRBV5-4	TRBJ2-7	CASSLDVSYEQYF	TGTGCCAGCAGCTTGGACGTCAGCTACGAGCAGTACTTC
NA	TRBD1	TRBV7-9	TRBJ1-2	CASSATGQRYYGYTF	TGTGCCAGCAGCGCGACAGGGCAGCGTTATTATGGCTACACCTTC
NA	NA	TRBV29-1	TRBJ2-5	CSVAGTATVQETQYF	TGCAGCGTCGCGGGAACCGCGACAGTACAAGAGACCCAGTACTTC
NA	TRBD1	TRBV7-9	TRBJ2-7	CASSFGTDYEQYF	TGTGCCAGCAGCTTTGGGACAGACTACGAGCAGTACTTC
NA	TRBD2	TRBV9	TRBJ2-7	CASSGASGRYEQYF	TGTGCCAGCAGCGGGGCTAGCGGGAGATACGAGCAGTACTTC
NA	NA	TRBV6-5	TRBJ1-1	CASTLGQNMNTEAFF	TGTGCCAGCACCCTAGGACAGAACATGAACACTGAAGCTTTCTTT
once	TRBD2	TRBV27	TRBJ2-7	CASTNSLGGGFYEQYF	TGTGCCAGCACCAACTCCCTGGGCGGGGGTTTCTACGAGCAGTACTTC
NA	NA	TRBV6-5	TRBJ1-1	CASRSNTEAFF	TGTGCCAGCAGGTCGAACACTGAAGCTTTCTTT
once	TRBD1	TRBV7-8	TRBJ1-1	CASSLEGQGAINEAFF	TGTGCCAGCAGCTTAGAAGGACAGGGGGCGATCAATGAAGCTTTCTTT
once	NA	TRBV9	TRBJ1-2	CASSGTDDLYGYTF	TGTGCCAGCAGCGGGACAGACGATCTCTATGGCTACACCTTC
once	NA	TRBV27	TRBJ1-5	CASSPGSNQPQHF	TGTGCCAGCAGCCCAGGGAGTAATCAGCCCCAGCATTTT
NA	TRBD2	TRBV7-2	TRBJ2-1	CASSLVSGRMVEQFF	TGTGCCAGCAGCTTAGTAAGCGGGAGGATGGTTGAGCAGTTCTTC
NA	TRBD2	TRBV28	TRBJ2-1	CASSTLRGRAVGLF	TGTGCCAGCAGTACCCTTAGAGGGAGGGCGGTAGGTCTCTTC
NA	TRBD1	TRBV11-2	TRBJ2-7	CASSLSRGRREQYF	TGTGCCAGCAGCTTGAGTAGGGGGCGGAGAGAGCAGTACTTC
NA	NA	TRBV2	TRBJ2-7	CASRGSAYEQYF	TGTGCCAGCAGGGGTTCAGCCTACGAGCAGTACTTC
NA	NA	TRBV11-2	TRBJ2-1	CASSLAGSSYNEQFF	TGTGCCAGCAGCTTAGCCGGGAGCTCCTACAATGAGCAGTTCTTC
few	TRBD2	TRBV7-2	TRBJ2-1	CASSLGVESGRAYNEQFF	TGTGCCAGCAGCTTAGGGGTCGAGAGCGGGAGGGCCTACAATGAGCAGTTCTTC